This T cell receptor beta chain is drawn from a study of T cells in Graves' hyperthyroidism and ophthalmopathy. The study, taken as a whole, reports: Blood shared most expanded thyroid clonotypes above 0.001.

Amplification of TCR beta CDR3 regions used RNA as the template. When the TCR CDR3 underwent first-round RT-PCR, the HTBI primer set was used. TCRdb called the multiplex PCR reads again in MiXCR, with one record for every CDR3 protein. The table lists about 570,000 distinct CDR3 sequences, 46% of them singletons. This clonotype came up many times. Its target is unknown. On the basis of clinical symptoms, serum thyroxine and TRAb, thyroid ultrasound and orbital computed tomography, diagnoses were made. Germline loops: CDR1 LNHDA, CDR2 SQIVND (reference sequence). V shed 7 bases, J shed 0 bases, and the junction held 6 bases outside the gene matches. The CDR3 spans 16 residues.

The receptor's source is an adult woman with Graves' disease, either hyperthyroidism or ophthalmopathy (not recorded which). The chain uses TRBV19 and TRBJ2-6; 7 nucleotides align to TRBD1. Sequenced material: peripheral blood or thyroid tissue (not recorded which). The CDR3 nucleotides read TGTGCCAGTACCTGGGACAGACTCTCTGGGGCCAACGTCCTGACTTTC. Translation: CASTWDRLSGANVLTF.